This TCR beta chain is drawn from a study of T-cell memory formation after mild COVID-19. As concerns this clonotype: Its cognate antigen is unknown.

Study-level results: Nothing confirmed that second-wave clones peaking on day 37 were specific for SARS-CoV-2.

Constant-segment primers were used for 5'RACE, and the resulting TCR alpha and TCR beta cDNA libraries carried sample barcodes and UMIs. TCRdb redid the calling of the 5' RACE reads with MiXCR, one entry per CDR3 protein. The table has 250,000 to 300,000 distinct CDR3 sequences, around 15% seen once. This CDR3 has 11 amino acids. Germline lookup yields CDR1 LGHNA and CDR2 YSLEER. Trimming pared 0 bases from V and 10 bases from J, leaving 3 bases between. This chain uses TRBV4-3 with TRBJ2-2; unclear D gene. Sequences were obtained from PBMCs or a T cell subset sorted from them (not recorded which). The sequence was obtained from a man in his late teens or twenties who had mild COVID-19 (a few samples of this study predate the infection). Cell type and time point are not known. CDR3: CASSQEEELFF. The CDR3, as DNA: TGCGCCAGCAGCCAAGAAGAGGAGCTGTTTTTT.